Following are 13 T cell receptor beta chains from one sample sequenced in a study of T-cell reconstitution after alpha-beta-depleted transplantation in children. It was with unique molecular identifiers that the TCRbeta library was prepared. MiXCR was run by TCRdb on the PCR reads, yielding one entry per CDR3 protein. The sample has fewer than 120,000 distinct CDR3 sequences, under 13% seen once. The input for sequencing was PBMCs from the stem cell graft donor, taken from the stem cell graft. The receptors come from a human donor who donated a stem cell graft to a child with acute lymphoblastic leukemia.

In the case of this clonotype: A much larger clone lies one base from this, so it may be a read error. The genes are TRBV7-2 and TRBJ2-5, with 8 bases matching TRBD1. The germline gives CDR1 SGHTA, CDR2 FQGNSA. This CDR3 has 14 residues. CDR3 residues: CATSQNRGQETQYF. The CDR3 coding sequence is TGTGCCACCAGCCAAAACAGGGGGCAAGAGACCCAGTACTTC.

Ten or more counts support this clonotype. This chain joins TRBV7-2 and TRBJ2-4; perhaps TRBD1 as D (6 bases). V lost 0 bases and J 8 bases, leaving 11 bases between the germline ends. The CDR3 has 14 residues. Per germline, CDR1 SGHTA and CDR2 FQGNSA. The chain's CDR3 is CASSLAAEGDIQYF. Here the CDR3 DNA reads TGTGCCAGCAGCTTAGCGGCCGAGGGGGACATTCAGTACTTC.

This clonotype was counted many times. The rearrangement uses TRBV5-1 and TRBJ2-3, with 7 positions matching TRBD2. CDR3 length equals 14 residues. CDR1 SGHRS and CDR2 YFSETQ come from the germline V gene. J gave up 5 bases and V 1 base, and 4 bases lay outside the gene matches. The CDR3 DNA is TGCGCCAGCAGCTTGACGGGGGGTAAAGATACGCAGTATTTT. It yields the protein CASSLTGGKDTQYF.

This clonotype occurred many times. V is TRBV30 and J is TRBJ2-2, with D unclear. The CDR3 spans 12 residues. Per the germline V gene, CDR1 is GTSNPN and CDR2 is SVGIG (reference sequence). Trimming took off 3 bases at V and 5 bases at J, with 7 bases between the two ends. CDR3 coding DNA: TGTGCCTGGAGCCTGGGAACCGGGGAGCTGTTTTTT. The encoded protein is CAWSLGTGELFF.

This clonotype occurred many times. The chain joins TRBV5-1 to TRBJ2-7; D perhaps matches TRBD2 (6 bases). This CDR3 is 14 amino acids long. From germline, CDR1 is SGHRS and CDR2 YFSETQ. Trimming removed 3 bases from V and 6 bases from J, with 16 bases in between. The CDR3 is CASSSRGLRSEQYF. CDR3 coding DNA: TGCGCCAGCAGCTCACGGGGACTCCGCTCCGAGCAGTACTTC.

With regard to this clonotype: This may come from a read error, since a much larger clone is one base off. V usage is TRBV9 and J usage is TRBJ2-1, with 8 positions matching TRBD2. The V segment lost 2 bases and the J segment 10 bases; nucleotides outside the gene matches: 17. Germline values: CDR1 SGDLS, CDR2 YYNGEE. The CDR3 totals 17 residues. This CDR3 is CASSVRLAWDLLQEQFF. In nucleotides, the CDR3 is TGTGCCAGCAGCGTTAGACTAGCGTGGGACCTCCTGCAAGAGCAGTTCTTC.

CDR3 bases: TGTGCCTGGAGCGGCGGGACAGAATCTCTCTACGAGCAGTACTTC. It codes for CAWSGGTESLYEQYF. This chain uses TRBV30 with TRBJ2-7, with D tentatively TRBD1 (7 bases). Deletions cut 3 bases from V and 3 bases from J, with 18 bases between. Germline values: CDR1 GTSNPN, CDR2 SVGIG (reference sequence). CDR3 length: 15 amino acids.

In its sample, this clonotype was seen many times. The chain has TRBV7-8 and TRBJ2-5; 9 bases line up with TRBD2. Per germline, CDR1 SGHVS and CDR2 FQNEAQ. The junction had 8 bases not matched to a gene; V was cut back by 1 base and J by 5 bases. This CDR3 comprises 16 residues. The CDR3 protein is CASSLVAGVGEETQYF. CDR3 in DNA: TGTGCCAGCAGCTTAGTAGCGGGAGTGGGAGAGGAGACCCAGTACTTC.

The J gene is TRBJ1-2, the V gene TRBV9; 10 bases are a match to TRBD1. Losses at the gene ends were 4 bases for V and 3 bases for J; bases not matched to a gene: 12. The germline gives CDR1 SGDLS, CDR2 YYNGEE. CDR3 length equals 17 residues. CDR3 sequence reads: CASSPRDRGTMDYGYTF. CDR3 bases: TGTGCCAGCAGCCCTCGGGACAGGGGAACTATGGACTATGGCTACACCTTC.

This clonotype showed up many times. V is TRBV24-1 and J is TRBJ2-5; D possibly corresponds to TRBD1 (6 bases). V lost 1 base and J lost 4, with 9 bases in between. CDR1 and CDR2 from the germline V gene are KGHDR and SFDVKD. CDR3 length equals 14 residues. The CDR3 here is CATSDFRGLETQYF. Written as DNA, the CDR3 is TGTGCCACCAGTGATTTCAGGGGTCTAGAGACCCAGTACTTC.

The sample holds many counts of this clonotype. The J gene is TRBJ2-7, the V gene TRBV5-1; TRBD2 is a possible D gene (6 bases). This CDR3 has 13 amino acids. V lost 0 bases and J 6 bases, leaving 10 bases between the germline ends. CDR1 SGHRS and CDR2 YFSETQ come from the germline V gene. CDR3: CASSLEGRREQYF. CDR3 sequence (DNA): TGCGCCAGCAGCTTGGAAGGGAGGCGCGAGCAGTACTTC. The full variable domain, completed using reference TRBV5-1 and TRBJ2-7, is KAGVTQTPRYLIKTRGQQVTLSCSPISGHRSVSWYQQTPGQGLQFLFEYFSETQRNKGNFPGRFSGRQFSNSRSEMNVSTLELGDSALYLCASSLEGRREQYFGPGTRLTVT.

A single count supports this clonotype. Possible read error: a much larger clone is one base away. Written as DNA, the CDR3 is TGTGCCAGCAGCTCCTCGGGACAGGGAAACACCGGGGAGCTGTTTTTT. This sequence encodes CASSSSGQGNTGELFF. The chain has TRBV7-2 and TRBJ2-2; 9 nucleotides line up with TRBD1. Trimming removed 4 bases from V and 2 bases from J; junction bases left unmatched: 5. Germline lookup yields CDR1 SGHTA and CDR2 FQGNSA. The CDR3 is 16 amino acids.

Ten or more counts support this clonotype. The rearrangement joins TRBV20-1 to TRBJ2-1, with 11 bases fitting TRBD2. Trimming cost V 5 bases and J 6 bases; bases outside gene matches: 6. This CDR3 is built from 14 residues. The germline V gene encodes CDR1 DFQATT and CDR2 SNEGSKA (reference sequence). This chain's CDR3 is CSARTSGRANEQFF. The CDR3 nucleotides read TGCAGTGCTCGCACTAGCGGGAGAGCCAATGAGCAGTTCTTC.